These 27 T cell receptor beta chains were all obtained from the same sample, sequenced in a study of T cells in Graves' hyperthyroidism and ophthalmopathy. Researchers took RNA transcripts and amplified the TCR beta CDR3 regions from them. HTBI primers were employed in a first-round RT-PCR of the TCR CDR3. A single record per CDR3 protein comes from TCRdb applying MiXCR to the multiplex PCR reads. The sample includes 300,000 to 400,000 distinct CDR3 sequences, more than 14% of them seen just once. Sequenced material: blood. Receptors were obtained from a woman in her 30s with Graves' ophthalmopathy.

For this clonotype: Just one base apart from a much larger clone, this may be a read error. This chain joins TRBV6-1 and TRBJ2-7; 10 bases line up with TRBD2. The germline V gene has CDR1 MNHNS and CDR2 SASEGT. The CDR3 length is 15 residues. The V gene end was trimmed by 2 bases and the J gene end by 5 bases; junction bases not matched to a gene: 6. CDR3 loop: CASSEQRGGSDEQYF. The CDR3 region has the DNA TGTGCCAGCAGTGAACAGCGGGGGGGCTCAGACGAGCAGTACTTC.

This chain joins TRBV6-2 or TRBV6-3 and TRBJ1-6; 8 nucleotides agree with TRBD1. This CDR3 is 15 amino acids long. The V segment lost 2 bases and the J segment 5 bases; nucleotides outside the gene matches: 2. The V gene's germline CDR1 is MNHEY and CDR2 SVGEGT. CDR3 in amino acids: CASSYQGADNSPLHF. In DNA form, the CDR3 reads TGTGCCAGCAGTTACCAGGGGGCGGATAATTCACCCCTCCACTTT.

Worth noting for this clonotype: This may arise from a read error, as a much more abundant clone is one base away. The J gene is TRBJ2-7, the V gene TRBV6-2 or TRBV6-3, with D hard to call. Germline V lookup: CDR1 MNHEY, CDR2 SVGEGT. CDR3 length: 12 residues. The CDR3 DNA is TGTACCAGCAGTGACCCGGGTAACGAGCAGTACTTC. Protein sequence: CTSSDPGNEQYF.

This clonotype has a count of ten or more. The chain carries TRBV6-1 and TRBJ2-7; a weak D match, TRBD2 (7 bases). Trimming took off 5 bases at V and 4 bases at J, with 15 bases between the two ends. This CDR3 region has 14 residues. Germline CDR1 MNHNS, CDR2 SASEGT. For the CDR3, the DNA is TGTGCCAGCAGTCCGTGGGAGGGGGGTTACGAGCAGTACTTC. Translated, it gives CASSPWEGGYEQYF.

This clonotype was seen many times. V and J are TRBV2 and TRBJ2-3; TRBD2 aligns across 8 bases. This CDR3 has 15 residues. Germline V gene lookup returns CDR1 SNHLY and CDR2 FYNNEI. Trimming took 8 bases from V and 3 from J; bases not matched to a gene: 10. CDR3: CASFLGRGATDTQYF. The CDR3 DNA is TGTGCCAGCTTCTTGGGGCGGGGGGCAACAGATACGCAGTATTTT.

This clonotype was observed many times. The chain employs TRBV20-1 and TRBJ1-2; a weak D match, TRBD1 (6 bases). The V end lost 5 bases, the J end lost 2 bases, and 15 bases lay between the germline ends. The germline V gene encodes CDR1 DFQATT and CDR2 SNEGSKA (reference sequence). The length of the CDR3 is 14 residues. CDR3 protein: CSAPQGRGNYGYTF. CDR3 nucleotide sequence: TGCAGTGCTCCTCAGGGCAGGGGAAACTATGGCTACACCTTC.

In the case of this clonotype: A read error may be the cause here, since a much bigger clone is one base away. The chain couples TRBV6-9 to TRBJ1-6; 8 bases are a match to TRBD1. The CDR3 is 15 residues long. The germline gives CDR1 MNHGY, CDR2 SVAAGI. The DNA for the CDR3 is TGTGCCAGCAGTTCCCACGGGACAGGCCGATCACCCCCCCACTTT. It is translated as CASSSHGTGRSPPHF.

This clonotype was counted at least ten times. The chain combines TRBV30 with TRBJ1-6; 9 positions match TRBD1. V dropped 4 bases and J dropped 10; count of bases not matched to a gene: 11. This CDR3 spans 15 amino acids. Germline V gene lookup returns CDR1 GTSNPN and CDR2 SVGIG (reference sequence). CDR3 nucleotides: TGTGCCTGGAATCAAGGACAGGGGATGTTCTCACCCCTCCACTTT. Residues: CAWNQGQGMFSPLHF.

This clonotype was recorded many times. V and J are TRBV6-1 and TRBJ1-5; D ambiguous. Trimming left V 5 bases short and J 0 bases short, with 11 bases between. The CDR3 has 15 residues. Germline values: CDR1 MNHNS, CDR2 SASEGT. Written as DNA, the CDR3 is TGTGCCAGCAGTCACGAAGGGCATAGCAATCAGCCCCAGCATTTT. Protein: CASSHEGHSNQPQHF.

The chain uses TRBV4-2 and TRBJ1-4; D is ambiguous. CDR1 is LGHNA and CDR2 is YNFKEQ in the germline V gene. This CDR3 has 14 residues. The germline V and J ends were trimmed by 3 bases and 6 bases, with 11 bases remaining between them. CDR3 nucleotides: TGTGCCAGCAGCCAGGGCTCAGAGGATGAAAAACTGTTTTTT. Protein: CASSQGSEDEKLFF.

Turning to this clonotype: One end of the junction varies from germline; a read error may be responsible. The chain has TRBV2 and TRBJ2-7; D is possibly TRBD1 (6 bases). From germline, CDR1 is SNHLY and CDR2 FYNNEI. The CDR3 covers 13 residues. CDR3 DNA: TGTTCCAGCATCAAAGAGACAGGTTACGAGCAGTACTTC. Protein: CSSIKETGYEQYF.

Regarding this clonotype: This may be a read error, as it is one base from a much larger clone. This chain links TRBV6-1 with TRBJ1-3; D remains ambiguous. Per the germline V gene, CDR1 is MNHNS and CDR2 is SASEGT. CDR3 length: 13 residues. The CDR3 reads CASTGRSPSHIDF. The CDR3 DNA reads TGTGCCAGCACTGGGAGGTCTCCTTCTCATATCGATTTT.

The J gene is TRBJ2-7, the V gene TRBV25-1; 9 bases are a match to TRBD1. The ends lost 3 bases at V and 6 bases at J; junction bases unmatched: 6. The CDR3 consists of 14 residues. The germline CDR1 and CDR2 sequences are MGHDK and SYGVNS. In DNA, the CDR3 is TGTGCCAGCAGTGACCCCGGGACAGGGTCCGAGCAGTACTTC. Translation gives CASSDPGTGSEQYF.

The chain uses TRBV6-1 and TRBJ1-1, with TRBD1 identical over 8 bases. This CDR3 has 14 amino acids. Germline values: CDR1 MNHNS, CDR2 SASEGT. V shed 2 bases and J 4 bases; nucleotides not matched to a gene: 3. In DNA form, the CDR3 reads TGTGCCAGCAGTGAACTGGGACAGGTCACTGAAGCTTTCTTT. Translated: CASSELGQVTEAFF.

CDR3 in amino acids: CASSEERMAGNTIYF. In DNA form, the CDR3 reads TGTGCCAGCAGTGAGGAGCGGATGGCTGGAAACACCATATATTTT. The chain recombines TRBV25-1 with TRBJ1-3, with no clear D. This CDR3 comprises 15 residues. Trimming shortened V by 3 bases and J by 2 bases, and 11 bases separated the two germline ends. From germline, CDR1 is MGHDK and CDR2 SYGVNS. The variable domain in full, with the rest retrieved from reference TRBV25-1 and TRBJ1-3, is EADIYQTPRYLVIGTGKKITLECSQTMGHDKMYWYQQDPGMELHLIHYSYGVNSTEKGDLSSESTVSRIRTEHFPLTLESARPSHTSQYLCASSEERMAGNTIYFGEGSWLTVV.

This clonotype was counted many times. The chain carries TRBV28 and TRBJ1-1; D is perhaps TRBD1 (6 bases). The CDR3 is 15 residues long. The germline gives CDR1 MDHEN, CDR2 SYDVKM. V was trimmed by 3 bases and J by 5 bases, leaving 16 bases between them. The CDR3 DNA reads TGTGCCAGCAGTTTCCCCGGACAGCCGGAGACTGAAGCTTTCTTT. Residues: CASSFPGQPETEAFF.

This clonotype was counted once. The V gene is TRBV20-1, the J gene TRBJ1-1; D unclear. Germline CDR1 and CDR2: DFQATT and SNEGSKA (reference sequence). Trimming took off 5 bases at V and 6 bases at J, with 10 bases between the two ends. This CDR3 contains 11 residues. CDR3 coding DNA: TGCAGTGCTGGGGAGGCCCCTGAAGCTTTCTTT. Residues: CSAGEAPEAFF.

Many counts were recorded for this clonotype. This chain connects TRBV20-1 to TRBJ2-1; unclear D gene. The V and J ends lost 1 base and 9 bases respectively, with 7 bases between them. In germline, CDR1 is DFQATT, CDR2 SNEGSKA (reference sequence). The CDR3 sequence is 11 residues long. The DNA for the CDR3 is TGCAGTGCTAGAGCTTCGGGTGAGCAGTTCTTC. It translates to CSARASGEQFF.

Ten or more counts support this clonotype. The chain combines TRBV30 with TRBJ1-2, with 9 nucleotides matching TRBD1. Looked up from germline, CDR1 is GTSNPN and CDR2 is SVGIG (reference sequence). V lost 2 bases to trimming and J lost 7 bases; unmatched junction nucleotides: 14. This CDR3 comprises 16 residues. The CDR3 here is CAWSPTNPGQGGGYTF. The CDR3 DNA reads TGTGCCTGGAGTCCGACCAATCCGGGACAGGGAGGTGGCTACACCTTC.

The gene calls are TRBV2 and TRBJ1-6; possibly TRBD1 for D (6 bases). This CDR3 comprises 12 residues. Germline V gene sequence: CDR1 SNHLY, CDR2 FYNNEI. Trimming shortened V by 7 bases and J by 10 bases, and 11 bases separated the two germline ends. The chain's CDR3 is CASKWGGSPLHF. In nucleotides, the CDR3 is TGTGCCAGCAAGTGGGGGGGCTCACCCCTCCACTTT. Supplemented by reference TRBV2 and TRBJ1-6, the full variable domain reads EPEVTQTPSHQVTQMGQEVILRCVPISNHLYFYWYRQILGQKVEFLVSFYNNEISEKSEIFDDQFSVERPDGSNFTLKIRSTKLEDSAMYFCASKWGGSPLHFGNGTRLTVT.

Many counts were recorded for this clonotype. The chain recombines TRBV20-1 with TRBJ1-1; D gene ambiguous. From germline, CDR1 is DFQATT and CDR2 SNEGSKA (reference sequence). CDR3 length: 14 amino acids. V lost 0 bases to trimming and J lost 4 bases, with 12 bases between them. CDR3 loop: CSARDPQESTEAFF. CDR3 bases: TGCAGTGCTAGAGATCCCCAGGAGAGCACTGAAGCTTTCTTT.

This clonotype was observed many times. The chain has TRBV11-2 and TRBJ1-1, with D possibly TRBD1 on 5 matching bases. The V end lost 7 bases, the J end lost 1 base, and 13 bases lay between the germline ends. The CDR3 covers 14 residues. Germline CDR1 SGHAT, CDR2 FQNNGV. CDR3: CASNLGTGNTEAFF. DNA of the CDR3: TGTGCCAGCAACCTGGGGACGGGGAACACTGAAGCTTTCTTT.

At least ten counts were recorded for this clonotype. J is TRBJ2-5 and V is TRBV7-2; D gene uncertain. Trimming took 1 base from V and 5 from J, leaving 8 bases between them. This CDR3 spans 13 amino acids. Germline CDR1 and CDR2: SGHTA and FQGNSA. The CDR3 region has the DNA TGTGCCAGCAGCTTAGTTGAGATCGAGACCCAGTACTTC. This codes for CASSLVEIETQYF.

This clonotype occurred many times. The chain links TRBV12-3 or TRBV12-4 to TRBJ1-1; 9 bases are a match to TRBD1. V lost 3 bases to trimming and J lost 4 bases; unmatched junction nucleotides: 6. The CDR3 extends over 15 amino acids. CDR3 region: CASSFSGTGPTEAFF. For the CDR3, the DNA is TGTGCCAGCAGTTTCTCAGGGACAGGGCCCACTGAAGCTTTCTTT.

This clonotype has a handful of counts. The chain carries TRBV7-9 and TRBJ2-1; D gene unclear. The V end was cut by 1 base, the J end by 0 bases, with 10 bases between. Germline lookup yields CDR1 SEHNR and CDR2 FQNEAQ (reference sequence). The CDR3 sequence is 16 residues long. The DNA of the CDR3 is TGTGCCAGCAGCTTAGAAGTAGGAAACTCCTACAATGAGCAGTTCTTC. Translating gives CASSLEVGNSYNEQFF.

In its sample, this clonotype was seen many times. V and J are TRBV12-3 or TRBV12-4 and TRBJ2-1; D call uncertain. Trimming took 3 bases from V and 0 from J, leaving 6 bases between them. This CDR3 spans 14 amino acids. CDR3 sequence (DNA): TGTGCCAGCAGTTTGTTGGACTCCTACAATGAGCAGTTCTTC. It is translated as CASSLLDSYNEQFF.

V usage is TRBV5-8 and J usage is TRBJ1-4; 8 bases fit TRBD1. The J segment lost 8 bases and the V segment lost 0 bases, leaving 6 bases of the junction unmatched. Germline CDR1 and CDR2: SGHTS and YDEGEE. This CDR3 has 15 residues. In nucleotides, the CDR3 is TGTGCCAGCAGCTTGGACCGACAGGGGCCGGAAAAACTGTTTTTT. This translates into CASSLDRQGPEKLFF.